This T cell receptor beta chain originates from a study of blood T cell repertoires in COVID-19. Per the authors' pipeline: Reference gene primer amplification gave estimated nucleated cell counts. Sequencing was performed with immunoSEQ multiplex PCR; in TCRdb, only in-frame clones are kept and a portion is missing. The V and J calls and clone size are taken from that table; D and trimming were inferred from the DNA. The profile shows approximately 250,000 clones, about 87% of them singletons. Only a few counts were recorded for this clone. The sequencing input was PBMCs or T cells enriched from blood (not recorded which). The receptor was isolated from a middle-aged woman with acute COVID-19.

CDR3 amino acids: CASSLAGGTDNTGELFF. In DNA form, the CDR3 reads TGCGCCAGCAGCTTGGCCGGAGGGACAGATAACACCGGGGAGCTGTTTTTT. This chain connects TRBV5-1 to TRBJ2-2, with D perhaps TRBD1 (7 bases). The CDR3 totals 17 residues. Trimming took off 0 bases at V and 2 bases at J, with 14 bases between the two ends. In germline, CDR1 is SGHRS, CDR2 YFSETQ.